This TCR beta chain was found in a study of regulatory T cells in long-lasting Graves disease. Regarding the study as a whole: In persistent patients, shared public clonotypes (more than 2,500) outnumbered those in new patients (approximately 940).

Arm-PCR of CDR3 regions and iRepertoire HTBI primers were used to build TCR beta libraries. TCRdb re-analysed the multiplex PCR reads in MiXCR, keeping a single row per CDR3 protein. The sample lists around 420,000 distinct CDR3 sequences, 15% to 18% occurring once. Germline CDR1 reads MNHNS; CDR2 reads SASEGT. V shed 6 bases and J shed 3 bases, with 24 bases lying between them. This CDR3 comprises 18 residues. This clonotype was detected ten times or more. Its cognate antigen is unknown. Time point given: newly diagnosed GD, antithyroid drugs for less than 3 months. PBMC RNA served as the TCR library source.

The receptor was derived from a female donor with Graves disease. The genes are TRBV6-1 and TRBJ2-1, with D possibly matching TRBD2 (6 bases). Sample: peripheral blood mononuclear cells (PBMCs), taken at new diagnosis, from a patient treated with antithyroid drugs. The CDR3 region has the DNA TGTGCCAGCAGGCGGGACGGCCCCGGCTGGGTGCACTACAATGAGCAGTTCTTC. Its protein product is CASRRDGPGWVHYNEQFF.